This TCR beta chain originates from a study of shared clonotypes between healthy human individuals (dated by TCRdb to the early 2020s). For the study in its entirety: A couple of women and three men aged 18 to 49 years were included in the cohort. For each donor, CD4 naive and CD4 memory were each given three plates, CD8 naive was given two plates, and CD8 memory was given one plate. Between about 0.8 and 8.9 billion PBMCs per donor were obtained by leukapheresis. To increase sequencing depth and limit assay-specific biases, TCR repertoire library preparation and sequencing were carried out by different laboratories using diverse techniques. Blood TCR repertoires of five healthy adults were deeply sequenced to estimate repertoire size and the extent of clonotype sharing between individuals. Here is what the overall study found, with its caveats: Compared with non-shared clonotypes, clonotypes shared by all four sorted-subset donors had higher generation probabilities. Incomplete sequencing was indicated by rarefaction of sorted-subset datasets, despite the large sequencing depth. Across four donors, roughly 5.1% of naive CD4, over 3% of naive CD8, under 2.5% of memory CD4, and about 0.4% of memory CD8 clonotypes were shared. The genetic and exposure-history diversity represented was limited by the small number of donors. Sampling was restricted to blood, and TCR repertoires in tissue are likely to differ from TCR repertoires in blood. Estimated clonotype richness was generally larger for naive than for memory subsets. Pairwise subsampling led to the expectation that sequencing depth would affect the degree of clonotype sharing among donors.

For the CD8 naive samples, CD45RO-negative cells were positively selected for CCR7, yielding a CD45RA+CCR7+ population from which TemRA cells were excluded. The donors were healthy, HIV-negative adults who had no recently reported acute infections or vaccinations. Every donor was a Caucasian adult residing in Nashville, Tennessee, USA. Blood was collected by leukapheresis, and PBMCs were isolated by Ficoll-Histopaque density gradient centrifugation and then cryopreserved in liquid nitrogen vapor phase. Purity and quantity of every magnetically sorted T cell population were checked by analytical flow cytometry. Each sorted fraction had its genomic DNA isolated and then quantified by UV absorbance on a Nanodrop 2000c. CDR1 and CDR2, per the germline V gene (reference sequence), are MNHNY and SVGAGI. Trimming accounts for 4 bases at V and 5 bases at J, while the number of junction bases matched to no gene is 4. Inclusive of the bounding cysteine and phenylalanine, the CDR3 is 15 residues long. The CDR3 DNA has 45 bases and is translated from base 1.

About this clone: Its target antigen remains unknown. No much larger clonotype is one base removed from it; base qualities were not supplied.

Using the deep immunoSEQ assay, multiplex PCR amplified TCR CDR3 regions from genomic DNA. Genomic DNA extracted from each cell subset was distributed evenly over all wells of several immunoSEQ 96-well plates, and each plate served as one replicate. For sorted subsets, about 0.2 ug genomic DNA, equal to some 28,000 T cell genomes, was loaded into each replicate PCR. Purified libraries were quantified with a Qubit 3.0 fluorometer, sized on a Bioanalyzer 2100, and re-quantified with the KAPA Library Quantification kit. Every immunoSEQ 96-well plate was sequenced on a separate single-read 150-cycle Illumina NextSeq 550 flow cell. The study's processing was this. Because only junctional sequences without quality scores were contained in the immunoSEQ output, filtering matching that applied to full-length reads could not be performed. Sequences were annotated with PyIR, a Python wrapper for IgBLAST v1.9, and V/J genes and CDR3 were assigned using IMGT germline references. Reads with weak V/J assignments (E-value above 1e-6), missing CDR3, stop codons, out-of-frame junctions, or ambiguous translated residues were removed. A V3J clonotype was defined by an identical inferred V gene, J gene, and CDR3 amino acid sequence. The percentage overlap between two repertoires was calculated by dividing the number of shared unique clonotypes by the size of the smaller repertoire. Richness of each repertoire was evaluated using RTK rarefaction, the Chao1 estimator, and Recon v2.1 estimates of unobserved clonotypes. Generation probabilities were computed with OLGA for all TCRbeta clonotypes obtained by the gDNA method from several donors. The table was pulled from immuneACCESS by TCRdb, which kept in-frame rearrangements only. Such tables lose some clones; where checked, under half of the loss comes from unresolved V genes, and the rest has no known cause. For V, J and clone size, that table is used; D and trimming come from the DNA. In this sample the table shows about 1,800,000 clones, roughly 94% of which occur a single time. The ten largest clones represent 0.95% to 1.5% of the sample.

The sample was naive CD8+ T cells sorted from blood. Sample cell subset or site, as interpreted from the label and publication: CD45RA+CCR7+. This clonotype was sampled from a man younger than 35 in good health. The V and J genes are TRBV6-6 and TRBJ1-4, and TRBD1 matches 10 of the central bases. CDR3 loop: CASSSGTGVNEKLFF. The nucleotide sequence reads TGTGCCAGCAGTTCGGGGACAGGGGTGAATGAAAAACTGTTTTTT.